This TCR beta chain was captured by sequencing in a study of identical twins. This clonotype has just a few counts. V lost 3 bases and J lost 5, with 14 bases in between. There are 14 residues in the CDR3. TCRdb reprocessed the 5' RACE reads via MiXCR and lists one record per CDR3 protein. The table shows 700,000 or so distinct CDR3 sequences, with around 8.6% occurring only once. All donors comprised healthy Caucasians. This same sample was also part of a study on yellow fever vaccine responses in identical twins.

V and J are TRBV12-3 or TRBV12-4 and TRBJ2-7; D ambiguous. Input material: PBMCs. The TCR comes from a woman aged 18-29 years in good health. The chain's CDR3 is CASSFTKGSNEQYF. In DNA form, the CDR3 reads TGTGCCAGCAGTTTTACGAAAGGATCGAACGAGCAGTACTTC.